This TCR beta chain originates from a study of T cells in Graves' hyperthyroidism and ophthalmopathy. Study-wide context: Peripheral blood was secured at the point of initial diagnosis, before any treatment.

The investigators amplified TCR beta CDR3 regions from RNA transcripts. During a first-round RT-PCR of the TCR CDR3, the HTBI primer set was used. TCRdb itself ran the multiplex PCR reads through MiXCR, one entry per CDR3 protein. The data show under 250,000 distinct CDR3 sequences, with 17% seen just once and around 50% held by the top ten. The CDR3 runs 13 residues. The ends were cut back, 4 bases at V and 2 bases at J, with 7 bases in the middle. The V gene's germline CDR1 is SGHRS and CDR2 YFSETQ. Sequenced input: blood. The J gene is TRBJ1-5, the V gene TRBV5-1; no clear D gene. The receptor was isolated from a man in his fifties with Graves' hyperthyroidism. CDR3 DNA sequence: TGCGCCAGCAGCGAAAGTGGCAATCAGCCCCAGCATTTT. Translated, it gives CASSESGNQPQHF.